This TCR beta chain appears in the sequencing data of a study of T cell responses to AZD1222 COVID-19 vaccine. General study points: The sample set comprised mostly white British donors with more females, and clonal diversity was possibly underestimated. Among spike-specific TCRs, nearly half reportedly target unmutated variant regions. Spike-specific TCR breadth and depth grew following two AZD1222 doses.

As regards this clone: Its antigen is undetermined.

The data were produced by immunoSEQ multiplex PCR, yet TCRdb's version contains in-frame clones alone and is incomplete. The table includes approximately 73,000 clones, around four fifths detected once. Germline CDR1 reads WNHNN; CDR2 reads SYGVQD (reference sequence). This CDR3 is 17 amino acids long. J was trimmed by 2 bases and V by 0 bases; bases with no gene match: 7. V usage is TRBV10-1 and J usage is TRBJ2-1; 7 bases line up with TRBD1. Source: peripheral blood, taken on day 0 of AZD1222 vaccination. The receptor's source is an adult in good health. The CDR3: CASSESWDSSPYNEQFF. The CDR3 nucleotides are TGCGCCAGCAGTGAGTCCTGGGACAGTAGTCCCTACAATGAGCAGTTCTTC.